The clone carrying this TCR beta chain has more than one count but fewer than ten. The target antigen is unknown. Reverse transcription of all isolated RNA meant that expressed TCRB transcripts were sequenced. The method was immunoSEQ multiplex PCR; TCRdb's version includes in-frame clones alone and lacks a portion of them. The sample holds over 150,000 clones; around 8% are singletons and the top ten take approximately 0.69%. These data originate in a study of beta chain features in type 1 diabetes. Notes on the study in general: For cells with high TCR expression, cDNA sequencing could yield over-representation.

There are 15 residues in the CDR3. The V and J genes are TRBV21-1 and TRBJ2-5; TRBD1 is taken as the D call from the table, unchecked against the DNA. TRBV21-1 is a pseudogene. The sequencing input was central memory CD4+ T cells from blood. The sequence came from a man younger than 35 in good health. The CDR3 reads CASSNPQGVEETQYF. The CDR3 DNA reads as TGTGCCAGCAGCAACCCCCAGGGGGTAGAGGAGACCCAGTACTTC.